Each of the 5 T cell receptor beta chains below was sequenced from the same sample in a study of shared clonotypes between healthy human individuals. This table comes from immunoSEQ multiplex PCR, and its TCRdb copy is limited to in-frame clones, with some not included. The table includes approximately 710,000 clones, about 92% detected once. Specimen: memory CD8+ T cells from PBMCs. The subset is: CD45RO+ cells pooled with CCR7-negative TemRA cells. These receptors were taken from a young man in good health. Some clones in this sample may be carry-over from other donors' samples.

Concerning this clone: One end of the junction is discordant with germline, which a read error may explain. The rearrangement joins TRBV9 to TRBJ2-3; TRBD2 matches 13 bases. This CDR3 spans 13 amino acids. From germline, CDR1 is SGDLS and CDR2 YYNGEE. CDR3 protein: CASSVAGTSGMIF. The CDR3 DNA sequence: TGTGCCAGCAGCGTCGCCGGGACTAGCGGGATGATTTTT.

The chain recombines TRBV4-3 with TRBJ2-1; 10 bases line up with TRBD2. Germline V gene lookup returns CDR1 LGHNA and CDR2 YSLEER. The CDR3 covers 15 residues. V was clipped by 0 bases and J by 7 bases; unmatched bases: 3. The CDR3 region is CASSQEGTSENEQFF. Written as DNA, the CDR3 is TGCGCCAGCAGCCAAGAAGGGACTAGCGAAAATGAGCAGTTCTTC.

As DNA, the CDR3 is TGCGCCAGCAGCCACCCCGGAGGGGGGTCTGGCTACACCTTC. It encodes CASSHPGGGSGYTF. The chain combines TRBV4-3 with TRBJ1-2, with D perhaps matching TRBD1 (6 bases). Germline CDR1 and CDR2: LGHNA and YSLEER. Trimming left V 3 bases short and J 7 bases short, with 15 bases between. CDR3 size: 14 residues.

The chain uses TRBV27 and TRBJ2-1, with unresolved D. The CDR3 is 17 amino acids. Trimming removed 3 bases at V and 2 bases at J, with 17 bases between. Germline V gene data show CDR1 as MNHEY and CDR2 as SMNVEV (reference sequence). CDR3 protein: CASSFSPRTETYNEQFF. The CDR3 DNA is TGTGCCAGCAGTTTCTCTCCCAGGACGGAAACCTACAATGAGCAGTTCTTC.

The rearrangement joins TRBV9 to TRBJ2-2; TRBD2 matches at 12 bases. The CDR3 spans 17 residues. In germline, CDR1 is SGDLS, CDR2 YYNGEE. J was trimmed by 6 bases and V by 2 bases; bases with no gene match: 8. The CDR3 region has the DNA TGTGCCAGCAGCGTGTCTCTAGCGGGAGGGATCCCCGGGGAGCTGTTTTTT. It is translated as CASSVSLAGGIPGELFF. The full variable domain, completed using reference TRBV9 and TRBJ2-2, is DSGVTQTPKHLITATGQRVTLRCSPRSGDLSVYWYQQSLDQGLQFLIQYYNGEERAKGNILERFSAQQFPDLHSELNLSSLELGDSALYFCASSVSLAGGIPGELFFGEGSRLTVL.